The 16 T cell receptor beta chains given below trace back to one sample, sequenced in a study of T cell repertoires in cytomegalovirus infection. What these receptors recognize is not known. TCRdb ran MiXCR on the reads and lists one entry per CDR3 protein. The profile shows fewer than 1,000,000 distinct CDR3 sequences, approximately 31% of them singletons. The sequenced sample was cultured CD8+ T cells from PBMCs, obtained from culture after CMV antigen stimulation. All receptors derive from a human donor in good health (CMV status not recorded). Some clones in this sample may be carry-over from other donors' samples.

This clonotype came up many times. The CDR3 nucleotides are TGTGCCAGCAGCCCTTCACGAACCACTGAAGCTTTCTTT. It translates to CASSPSRTTEAFF. The chain links TRBV7-6 to TRBJ1-1; D ambiguous. Germline lookup yields CDR1 SGHVS and CDR2 FNYEAQ. Trimming shortened V by 5 bases and J by 4 bases, and 11 bases separated the two germline ends. The CDR3 runs 13 residues.

The chain combines TRBV19 with TRBJ2-7; 9 bases are a match to TRBD1. Germline V gene data show CDR1 as LNHDA and CDR2 as SQIVND (reference sequence). The CDR3 covers 14 residues. After removal of 7 bases from V and 1 base from J, the junction contained 5 bases not matched to a gene. The CDR3 protein is CASKPGQGSYEQYV. CDR3 DNA: TGTGCCAGTAAACCGGGACAGGGTTCCTACGAGCAGTACGTC.

Only a few counts were recorded for this clonotype. This chain links TRBV11-2 with TRBJ2-7, with D perhaps matching TRBD2 (7 bases). Per the germline V gene, CDR1 is SGHAT and CDR2 is FQNNGV. CDR3 length: 18 amino acids. The V end was cut by 5 bases, the J end by 6 bases, with 29 bases between. This CDR3 reads CASSPRGGGQGWMSEQYF. DNA for the CDR3: TGTGCCAGCAGCCCTCGCGGCGGGGGCCAGGGATGGATGAGCGAGCAGTACTTC.

The chain is built from TRBV5-1 and TRBJ2-7; 9 bases agree with TRBD1. Germline CDR1 is SGHRS and CDR2 is YFSETQ. Losses at the gene ends were 2 bases for V and 5 bases for J; bases not matched to a gene: 5. The CDR3 is 14 amino acids. CDR3 nucleotides: TGCGCCAGCAGCTTTAGGGACAGGGTCCACGAGCAGTACTTC. Protein sequence: CASSFRDRVHEQYF.

This chain uses TRBV7-6 with TRBJ2-7, with a weak D call TRBD2 (5 bases). With 2 bases removed from V and 2 bases from J, the gap between germline ends came to 13 bases. The CDR3 runs to 15 residues. CDR1 and CDR2 from the germline V gene are SGHVS and FNYEAQ. The CDR3 protein is CASSLSPGMAYEQYV. The CDR3 coding sequence is TGTGCCAGCAGCTTAAGTCCGGGGATGGCCTACGAGCAGTACGTC.

The chain couples TRBV6-1 to TRBJ2-6; TRBD1 might be the D (5 bases). V was clipped by 8 bases and J by 0 bases, with 11 bases between them. The CDR3 is 15 residues long. CDR1 is MNHNS and CDR2 is SASEGT in the germline V gene. DNA of the CDR3: TGTGCCAGCCGTCAGGGAATCTCTGGGGCCAACGTCCTGACTTTC. Its protein product is CASRQGISGANVLTF.

V and J are TRBV7-9 and TRBJ1-1; TRBD1 matches at 12 bases. This CDR3 is 15 amino acids long. The ends lost 1 base at V and 5 bases at J; junction bases unmatched: 2. CDR1 and CDR2 (germline): SEHNR, FQNEAQ (reference sequence). CDR3 region: CASSLVGQGATEAFF. Here the CDR3 DNA reads TGTGCCAGCAGCTTAGTGGGACAGGGGGCAACTGAAGCTTTCTTT.

The V and J genes are TRBV6-5 and TRBJ1-1; TRBD1 agrees at 7 bases. The CDR3 length is 17 residues. The V and J ends lost 4 bases and 0 bases, in that order; junction bases with no gene match: 11. Germline loops: CDR1 MNHEY, CDR2 SVGAGI. The CDR3 DNA reads TGTGCCAGCAGTTCCCCTTTTACGACAGGGCTGAACACTGAAGCTTTCTTT. Translation: CASSSPFTTGLNTEAFF.

This clonotype was picked up many times. The gene calls are TRBV7-8 and TRBJ1-4, with TRBD1 matching 10 bases. Losses at the gene ends were 0 bases for V and 8 bases for J; bases not matched to a gene: 9. Germline values: CDR1 SGHVS, CDR2 FQNEAQ. The CDR3 has 17 amino acids. In DNA form, the CDR3 reads TGTGCCAGCAGCTTAGCGTACGGGACAGGGGAGGACGAAAAACTGTTTTTT. Amino acid sequence: CASSLAYGTGEDEKLFF.

This clonotype was picked up a small number of times. The chain is built from TRBV7-9 and TRBJ2-5, with TRBD1 matching over 7 bases. The germline V gene has CDR1 SEHNR and CDR2 FQNEAQ (reference sequence). V shed 2 bases, J shed 5 bases, and the junction held 8 bases outside the gene matches. This CDR3 is built from 15 residues. The CDR3 region has the DNA TGTGCCAGCAGCTTATCCAGGGGGAGAGGGGAGACCCAGTACTTC. This translates into CASSLSRGRGETQYF.

The V call is TRBV28, the J call TRBJ2-2; D uncertain. The V gene lost 5 bases and the J gene lost 5 bases, with 12 bases spanning the gap. Germline V gene lookup returns CDR1 MDHEN and CDR2 SYDVKM. This CDR3 contains 14 residues. Here the CDR3 DNA reads TGTGCCAGCAGTCAAGAAAGTATTACCGGGGAGCTGTTTTTT. This codes for CASSQESITGELFF. Full variable domain (outside the CDR3, taken from reference TRBV28 and TRBJ2-2): DVKVTQSSRYLVKRTGEKVFLECVQDMDHENMFWYRQDPGLGLRLIYFSYDVKMKEKGDIPEGYSVSREKKERFSLILESASTNQTSMYLCASSQESITGELFFGEGSRLTVL.

The chain joins TRBV7-2 to TRBJ1-2, with 7 bases that match TRBD1. V trimming: 6 bases; J trimming: 7 bases; junction bases outside the gene matches: 11. Germline assignment: CDR1 SGHTA and CDR2 FQGNSA. The CDR3 has 14 residues. In DNA form, the CDR3 reads TGTGCCAGCAGTCCAGGGGGGACATGGGTTGGCTACACCTTC. Encoded protein: CASSPGGTWVGYTF.

The table lists this clonotype with a few counts. This chain links TRBV28 with TRBJ1-1; maybe TRBD1 (6 bases). Germline values: CDR1 MDHEN, CDR2 SYDVKM. The CDR3 spans 14 residues. V was cut by 5 bases and J by 7 bases, with 17 bases left in between. The chain's CDR3 is CASSPPQKGDEAFF. For the CDR3, the DNA is TGTGCCAGCAGTCCTCCCCAGAAGGGGGATGAAGCTTTCTTT.

The chain employs TRBV6-1 and TRBJ2-5; 7 bases align to TRBD2. The germline gives CDR1 MNHNS, CDR2 SASEGT. Trimming at V came to 2 bases and at J to 5 bases, leaving 8 bases not matched to a gene. The CDR3 covers 15 residues. CDR3 sequence: CASSERRAGVETQYF. For the CDR3, the DNA is TGTGCCAGCAGTGAACGCCGGGCGGGGGTCGAGACCCAGTACTTC.

V and J are TRBV27 and TRBJ2-1; TRBD2 is a possible D gene (5 bases). Per germline, CDR1 MNHEY and CDR2 SMNVEV (reference sequence). The CDR3 extends over 15 amino acids. Between the trimmed V and J ends, which lost 4 bases and 6 bases, there was a span of 16 bases. DNA of the CDR3: TGTGCCAGCAGTTATTCTAGCCACGTTATCAATGAGCAGTTCTTC. Protein product: CASSYSSHVINEQFF.

The rearrangement links TRBV6-6 to TRBJ2-7; D gene uncertain. CDR1 and CDR2 from the germline V gene are MNHNY and SVGAGI (reference sequence). The ends were cut back, 6 bases at V and 6 bases at J, with 15 bases in the middle. The CDR3 is 13 residues long. This CDR3 is CASSPRAAFEQYF. DNA of the CDR3: TGTGCCAGCAGCCCCCGGGCGGCGTTCGAGCAGTACTTC.